These 14 T cell receptor beta chains share one sample of origin, sequenced in a study of T-cell memory formation after mild COVID-19. TCRdb processed the 5' RACE reads anew with MiXCR; each CDR3 protein has one entry. Counted here are over 95,000 distinct CDR3 sequences, about a fifth occurring once; the ten biggest clones make up 40% to 50%. Sequencing was carried out using PBMCs or a T cell subset sorted from them (not recorded which). Source of these receptors: a man between 18 and 35 years old who had mild COVID-19 (a few samples of this study predate the infection). Cell type and time point are not known.

The chain links TRBV5-4 to TRBJ2-7, with 9 bases aligning to TRBD1. Trimming cost V 4 bases and J 3 bases; bases outside gene matches: 5. Germline V gene lookup returns CDR1 SGHNT and CDR2 YYREEE (reference sequence). The CDR3 runs to 14 residues. CDR3 amino acids: CASSAPGQGYEQYF. The CDR3 coding sequence is TGTGCCAGCAGCGCACCGGGACAGGGCTACGAGCAGTACTTC.

This rearrangement joins TRBV6-6 to TRBJ2-7, with a tentative D call TRBD2 (5 bases). The CDR3 runs to 14 residues. Germline lookup yields CDR1 MNHNY and CDR2 SVGAGI (reference sequence). V lost 5 bases and J lost 3, with 14 bases in between. CDR3 protein: CASSHAIRGYEQYV. CDR3 DNA: TGTGCCAGCAGTCACGCCATACGGGGCTACGAGCAGTACGTC.

The rearrangement uses TRBV7-8 and TRBJ2-1, with a weak D call TRBD2 (7 bases). Germline V gene lookup returns CDR1 SGHVS and CDR2 FQNEAQ. Trimming pared 11 bases from V and 4 bases from J, leaving 12 bases between. The CDR3 length is 12 residues. CDR3 region: CAGGGVYNEQFF. The CDR3 bases are TGTGCCGGCGGGGGCGTATACAATGAGCAGTTCTTC.

In its sample, this clonotype was seen a few times. The V and J genes are TRBV29-1 and TRBJ1-1; D uncertain. Trimming pared 2 bases from V and 4 bases from J, leaving 5 bases between. Germline assignment: CDR1 SQVTM and CDR2 ANQGSEA. The CDR3 sequence is 11 residues long. The DNA for the CDR3 is TGCAGCGTTGAATGGGGCACTGAAGCTTTCTTT. Its protein is CSVEWGTEAFF.

This chain connects TRBV4-1 to TRBJ1-5; D is unclear. Germline V gives CDR1 MGHRA, CDR2 YSYEKL. V dropped 2 bases and J dropped 3 bases, with 14 bases sitting between them. The CDR3 covers 16 residues. CDR3: CASSQTATGYNQPQHF. The CDR3 DNA follows: TGCGCCAGCAGCCAAACCGCGACGGGTTACAATCAGCCCCAGCATTTT.

V usage is TRBV27 and J usage is TRBJ1-2; 7 nucleotides agree with TRBD1. The J segment lost 4 bases and the V segment lost 7 bases, leaving 9 bases of the junction unmatched. CDR1 MNHEY and CDR2 SMNVEV come from the germline V gene (reference sequence). CDR3 length: 14 amino acids. CDR3 in DNA: TGTGCCAGCACCTCTTACCGGGACAGCTATGGCTACACCTTC. Translating gives CASTSYRDSYGYTF.

This clonotype was found a few times. The rearrangement joins TRBV28 to TRBJ1-1; TRBD1 is a possible D gene (5 bases). With 5 bases removed from V and 5 bases from J, the gap between germline ends came to 18 bases. The CDR3 is 15 amino acids. Germline V CDR1 and CDR2: MDHEN, SYDVKM. CDR3 DNA: TGTGCCAGCAGTATCCAGGGTTACGTTCGGACTGAAGCTTTCTTT. Its translation: CASSIQGYVRTEAFF.

The chain is built from TRBV7-2 and TRBJ2-7; D is uncertain. Germline V CDR1 and CDR2: SGHTA, FQGNSA. This CDR3 comprises 14 residues. Trimming pared 4 bases from V and 3 bases from J, leaving 13 bases between. Here the CDR3 DNA reads TGTGCCAGCAGCTCACGGTCGACGGACTACGAGCAGTACTTC. Translated: CASSSRSTDYEQYF.

Remarks on this clonotype: The junction differs from germline at one of its ends, possibly a read error. The chain joins TRBV4-1 to TRBJ2-5; TRBD1 agrees at 8 bases. The CDR3 runs to 15 residues. Germline CDR1 is MGHRA and CDR2 is YSYEKL. Here the CDR3 reads CASSPQERQGQTKYF. CDR3 sequence (DNA): TGCGCCAGCAGCCCCCAAGAGAGACAGGGGCAGACCAAGTACTTC.

In this sample, this clonotype turned up a few times. This chain uses TRBV24-1 with TRBJ2-3; the match to TRBD1 covers 8 bases. The trim removed 3 bases at V and 6 bases at J, leaving 16 bases unmatched. Germline V gene sequence: CDR1 KGHDR, CDR2 SFDVKD. The CDR3 has 18 residues. CDR3 sequence: CATSDQPGGAGPRDTQYF. The DNA of the CDR3 is TGTGCCACCAGTGATCAACCAGGGGGCGCGGGTCCTCGGGATACGCAGTATTTT.

The chain is built from TRBV7-9 and TRBJ2-7; TRBD2 might be the D (5 bases). The germline V gene encodes CDR1 SEHNR and CDR2 FQNEAQ (reference sequence). This CDR3 has 13 residues. Trimming shortened V by 5 bases and J by 4 bases, and 12 bases separated the two germline ends. The CDR3 sequence: CASSLERVYEQYF. CDR3 sequence (DNA): TGTGCCAGCAGCCTGGAGAGGGTGTACGAGCAGTACTTC.

The chain uses TRBV5-1 and TRBJ1-1, with 7 bases fitting TRBD1. With V trimmed by 3 bases and J by 1 base, 9 bases remained unmatched. This CDR3 spans 16 amino acids. CDR1 is SGHRS and CDR2 is YFSETQ in the germline V gene. This CDR3 reads CASSWATGERNTEAFF. The CDR3 nucleotides read TGCGCCAGCAGCTGGGCAACAGGGGAGAGGAACACTGAAGCTTTCTTT.

The chain is built from TRBV7-6 and TRBJ2-3, with 10 bases fitting TRBD2. CDR1 and CDR2 (germline): SGHVS, FNYEAQ. The CDR3 spans 18 residues. Unmatched junction bases numbered 8, after V lost 0 bases and J lost 2 bases. CDR3 in DNA: TGTGCCAGCAGCTTAGCGTGGGTAGCGGGGGGAGTCACAGATACGCAGTATTTT. Translated: CASSLAWVAGGVTDTQYF. Variable domain in full (rest from reference TRBV7-6 and TRBJ2-3): GAGVSQSPRYKVTKRGQDVALRCDPISGHVSLYWYRQALGQGPEFLTYFNYEAQQDKSGLPNDRFSAERPEGSISTLTIQRTEQRDSAMYRCASSLAWVAGGVTDTQYFGPGTRLTVL.

For the CDR3, the DNA is TGTGCCAGCCGCGGGACTAGCGGGGGGGACCAAGAGACCCAGTACTTC. Its translation: CASRGTSGGDQETQYF. The rearrangement joins TRBV4-2 to TRBJ2-5, with 16 bases aligning to TRBD2. J was trimmed by 0 bases and V by 8 bases; bases with no gene match: 3. The CDR3 is made up of 16 amino acids. Germline V gene sequence: CDR1 LGHNA, CDR2 YNFKEQ.